These 11 T cell receptor beta chains were all obtained from the same sample, sequenced in a study of OX40 agonist ivuxolimab in advanced cancers. Sequencing was performed with immunoSEQ multiplex PCR; in TCRdb, only in-frame clones are kept and a portion is missing. This sample carries about 37,000 clones, over 80% of them seen once, and the ten largest clones take about 30%. This specimen consisted of CD4+ or CD8+ T cells sorted from blood, obtained in a trial of the OX40 agonist ivuxolimab. All receptors derive from an adult with an advanced solid tumor such as melanoma, head and neck, liver or kidney cancer.

The rearrangement links TRBV5-1 to TRBJ1-1; D gene ambiguous. V lost 4 bases and J lost 4, with 11 bases in between. The CDR3 is made up of 13 amino acids. Germline values: CDR1 SGHRS, CDR2 YFSETQ. CDR3 DNA sequence: TGCGCCAGCAGCCCCCGGGTGAGCACTGAAGCTTTCTTT. It is translated as CASSPRVSTEAFF.

Details on this clone: At one boundary the junction diverges from the germline segment, which might be a read error. This sequence joins TRBV19 and TRBJ2-7, with D perhaps assigned TRBD1 or TRBD2 (5 bases each). Germline V gene sequence: CDR1 LNHDA, CDR2 SQIVND (reference sequence). This CDR3 spans 14 amino acids. CDR3 in amino acids: CASSARGVTYEQHF. CDR3 DNA: TGTGCCAGTAGTGCTAGGGGAGTGACCTACGAGCAGCACTTC. The whole variable domain, remainder taken from reference TRBV19 and TRBJ2-7, is DGGITQSPKYLFRKEGQNVTLSCEQNLNHDAMYWYRQDPGQGLRLIYYSQIVNDFQKGDIAEGYSVSREKKESFPLTVTSAQKNPTAFYLCASSARGVTYEQHFGPGTRLTVT.

This clone was recorded once. The chain is built from TRBV6-5 and TRBJ1-4; tentatively, D is TRBD1 (5 bases). Germline loops: CDR1 MNHEY, CDR2 SVGAGI. Trimming cost V 2 bases and J 6 bases, with 10 bases left between them. This CDR3 contains 14 residues. CDR3 sequence reads: CASSYRGAHEKLFF. The CDR3 nucleotides are TGTGCCAGCAGTTACCGTGGGGCTCATGAAAAACTGTTTTTT.

The CDR3 region is CASSSAGREIGTDTQYF. In DNA, the CDR3 is TGTGCCAGCAGCTCAGCGGGACGGGAAATAGGCACAGATACGCAGTATTTT. The J gene is TRBJ2-3, the V gene TRBV11-1, with 7 bases fitting TRBD2. CDR3 size: 17 residues. J lost 1 base, V lost 4 bases, and 11 bases had no gene match. CDR1 is SGHAT and CDR2 is FQDESV in the germline V gene (reference sequence).

This clone was detected only a few times. The chain uses TRBV30 and TRBJ2-7; the D is unclear. The V gene lost 0 bases and the J gene lost 5 bases, with 5 bases spanning the gap. The CDR3 covers 11 residues. Per the germline V gene, CDR1 is GTSNPN and CDR2 is SVGIG (reference sequence). In DNA form, the CDR3 reads TGTGCCTGGAGTGTTGGAGACGAGCAGTACTTC. Translated: CAWSVGDEQYF.

This clone was counted once. The rearrangement uses TRBV18 and TRBJ2-7; 8 bases line up with TRBD1. V lost 4 bases, J lost 4 bases, and 18 bases stayed unmatched. The CDR3 extends over 18 amino acids. Germline V CDR1 and CDR2: KGHSH, LQKENI. This CDR3 reads CASSQSRPTGARVYEQYF. The DNA of the CDR3 is TGTGCCAGCTCACAGAGCCGGCCGACAGGGGCCCGTGTATACGAGCAGTACTTC.

The chain has TRBV6-1 and TRBJ2-3; 10 nucleotides agree with TRBD2. The CDR3 is made up of 16 amino acids. The V gene's germline CDR1 is MNHNS and CDR2 SASEGT. Losses at the gene ends were 2 bases for V and 3 bases for J; bases not matched to a gene: 5. The DNA for the CDR3 is TGTGCCAGCAGTGAAAAGGGACTAGCGACAACAGATACGCAGTATTTT. The encoded protein is CASSEKGLATTDTQYF.

CDR3: CASSSGLSGYEQYF. The CDR3 DNA reads as TGTGCCAGCAGCTCCGGACTTAGCGGATACGAGCAGTACTTC. The V and J genes are TRBV5-4 and TRBJ2-7; weak D call: TRBD2 (6 bases). CDR1 SGHNT and CDR2 YYREEE come from the germline V gene (reference sequence). The CDR3 loop spans 14 amino acids. Trimming shortened V by 3 bases and J by 4 bases, and 14 bases separated the two germline ends.

DNA of the CDR3: TGTGCCATCACCAGGACTAGCGGAGATAACACCGGGGAGCTGTTTTTT. Amino acid sequence: CAITRTSGDNTGELFF. The rearrangement joins TRBV10-3 to TRBJ2-2; 10 bases map to TRBD2. CDR1 and CDR2 from the germline V gene are ENHRY and SYGVKD. There are 16 residues in the CDR3. V dropped 7 bases and J dropped 2; count of bases not matched to a gene: 7.

The chain uses TRBV11-2 and TRBJ1-1, with no clear D. In germline, CDR1 is SGHAT, CDR2 FQNNGV. This CDR3 is 13 amino acids long. The germline V and J ends were trimmed by 1 base and 1 base, with 4 bases remaining between them. The CDR3 nucleotides are TGTGCCAGCAGCTTAGCAACGAACACTGAAGCTTTCTTT. Protein: CASSLATNTEAFF.

In its sample, this clone was seen once. The rearrangement joins TRBV14 to TRBJ1-1, with unresolved D. The CDR3 has 14 residues. Germline values: CDR1 SGHDN, CDR2 FVKESK. V was clipped by 3 bases and J by 4 bases, with 12 bases between them. The CDR3 here is CASSQLPGGTEAFF. CDR3 bases: TGTGCCAGCAGCCAGTTGCCGGGAGGCACTGAAGCTTTCTTT.